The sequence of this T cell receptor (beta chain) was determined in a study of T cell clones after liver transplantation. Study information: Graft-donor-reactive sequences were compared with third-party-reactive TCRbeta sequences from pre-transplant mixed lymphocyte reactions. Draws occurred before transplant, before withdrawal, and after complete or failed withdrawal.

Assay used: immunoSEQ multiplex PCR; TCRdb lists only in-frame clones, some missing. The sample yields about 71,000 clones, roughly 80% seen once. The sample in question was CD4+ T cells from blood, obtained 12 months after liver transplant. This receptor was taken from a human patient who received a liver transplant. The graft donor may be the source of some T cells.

DNA of the CDR3: TGCGCCAGCAGCTTGTCGTGGGCAGATACCTACGAGCAGTACTTC. Translated: CASSLSWADTYEQYF. This chain joins TRBV5-1 and TRBJ2-7; D is unclear. The ends were cut back, 1 base at V and 2 bases at J, with 13 bases in the middle. The CDR3 is 15 residues long. Germline-derived CDR1 and CDR2 are SGHRS and YFSETQ. The whole variable domain, remainder taken from reference TRBV5-1 and TRBJ2-7, is KAGVTQTPRYLIKTRGQQVTLSCSPISGHRSVSWYQQTPGQGLQFLFEYFSETQRNKGNFPGRFSGRQFSNSRSEMNVSTLELGDSALYLCASSLSWADTYEQYFGPGTRLTVT.